This passage covers 26 T cell receptor beta chains from one sample sequenced in a study of T cell repertoires in cytomegalovirus infection. Using its own MiXCR run on the reads, TCRdb lists one record per CDR3 protein. The data hold under 800,000 distinct CDR3 sequences, with around 24% observed a single time. The sequenced sample consisted of CD8+ T cells from PBMCs. These receptors all stem from a human donor in good health (CMV status not recorded). Some clones in this sample may be carry-over from other donors' samples.

The chain links TRBV28 to TRBJ2-1; 8 bases are a match to TRBD2. CDR3 size: 14 residues. Trimming cost V 2 bases and J 6 bases; bases outside gene matches: 3. Germline CDR1 MDHEN, CDR2 SYDVKM. The CDR3 loop is CASSLKRGFNEQFF. The CDR3 nucleotides read TGTGCCAGCAGTTTAAAGCGGGGGTTCAATGAGCAGTTCTTC. Filled out from reference TRBV28 and TRBJ2-1, the complete variable domain reads DVKVTQSSRYLVKRTGEKVFLECVQDMDHENMFWYRQDPGLGLRLIYFSYDVKMKEKGDIPEGYSVSREKKERFSLILESASTNQTSMYLCASSLKRGFNEQFFGPGTRLTVL.

This clonotype was observed many times. The chain recombines TRBV7-2 with TRBJ2-2; 12 bases map to TRBD1. From germline, CDR1 is SGHTA and CDR2 FQGNSA. The V and J ends lost 6 bases and 4 bases, in that order; junction bases with no gene match: 9. The CDR3 is 17 residues long. In DNA form, the CDR3 reads TGTGCCAGCAGTTCCCCACGGGACAGGGGGCTCACCGGGGAGCTGTTTTTT. It codes for CASSSPRDRGLTGELFF.

The chain recombines TRBV7-9 with TRBJ2-7; 9 bases map to TRBD2. Germline V gene data show CDR1 as SEHNR and CDR2 as FQNEAQ (reference sequence). CDR3 length: 16 residues. After removal of 5 bases from V and 3 bases from J, the junction contained 11 bases not matched to a gene. CDR3 in amino acids: CASSNVAGANIYEQYF. For the CDR3, the DNA is TGTGCCAGCAGCAACGTAGCGGGGGCGAATATCTACGAGCAGTACTTC.

The sample holds many counts of this clonotype. V and J are TRBV7-2 and TRBJ2-3, with D maybe TRBD2 (6 bases). The CDR3 sequence is 16 residues long. CDR1 is SGHTA and CDR2 is FQGNSA in the germline V gene. Trimming removed 1 base at V and 2 bases at J, with 13 bases between. As DNA, the CDR3 is TGTGCCAGCAGCTTAGAGGTGGCGGGGAACACAGATACGCAGTATTTT. This encodes CASSLEVAGNTDTQYF.

This clonotype was found once. The chain employs TRBV29-1 and TRBJ2-1; 7 bases agree with TRBD2. This CDR3 spans 16 amino acids. Losses at the gene ends were 0 bases for V and 4 bases for J; bases not matched to a gene: 9. The germline V gene has CDR1 SQVTM and CDR2 ANQGSEA. CDR3 sequence: CSVEDFWGGEYNEQFF. As DNA, the CDR3 is TGCAGCGTTGAAGATTTTTGGGGGGGGGAGTACAATGAGCAGTTCTTC.

With respect to this clonotype: A much larger clonotype is one base distant, so this may be a read error. The chain employs TRBV7-2 and TRBJ1-1; D remains unclear. CDR1 SGHTA and CDR2 FQGNSA come from the germline V gene. V was pared by 5 bases and J by 7 bases, with 14 bases between. CDR3 length: 13 amino acids. The CDR3 DNA follows: TGTGCCAGCAGCCTTGGACGGACCAATGAAGCTTTCTTT. Translating gives CASSLGRTNEAFF.

The CDR3 loop reads CVSSSTDRATDTQYF. CDR3 DNA: TGTGTCAGCAGCTCCACCGACAGGGCCACAGATACGCAGTATTTT. J is TRBJ2-3 and V is TRBV5-3, with 7 bases that match TRBD1. TRBV5-3 qualifies as an ORF whose function is uncertain. The CDR3 extends over 15 amino acids.

The chain is built from TRBV7-9 and TRBJ2-7, with no clear D. The V end lost 5 bases, the J end lost 3 bases, and 11 bases lay between the germline ends. Per the germline V gene, CDR1 is SEHNR and CDR2 is FQNEAQ (reference sequence). The CDR3 extends over 13 amino acids. The CDR3 DNA follows: TGTGCCAGCAGCCGTGGCGGTTACTACGAGCAGTACGTC. This encodes CASSRGGYYEQYV.

The V call is TRBV29-1, the J call TRBJ2-2; TRBD1 agrees at 9 bases. The CDR3 contains 15 residues. The V gene end was trimmed by 3 bases and the J gene end by 1 base; junction bases not matched to a gene: 3. Germline CDR1 reads SQVTM; CDR2 reads ANQGSEA. CDR3 sequence reads: CSVEGGQGNTGELFF. Here the CDR3 DNA reads TGCAGCGTTGAGGGGGGACAGGGGAACACCGGGGAGCTGTTTTTT.

This sequence joins TRBV12-5 and TRBJ1-2; D uncertain. CDR1 LGHNT and CDR2 FRNRAP come from the germline V gene. V was shortened by 1 base and J by 6 bases, with 15 bases between the two germline ends. The CDR3 sequence is 15 residues long. The CDR3 spells CASGLGAKSRDGYTF. CDR3 nucleotide sequence: TGTGCTAGTGGTTTGGGGGCGAAGAGTAGGGATGGCTACACCTTC. The full variable domain, completed using reference TRBV12-5 and TRBJ1-2, is DARVTQTPRHKVTEMGQEVTMRCQPILGHNTVFWYRQTMMQGLELLAYFRNRAPLDDSGMPKDRFSAEMPDATLATLKIQPSEPRDSAVYFCASGLGAKSRDGYTFGSGTRLTVV.

As regards this clonotype: A much larger clone is a single base away; this may be a read error. This sequence joins TRBV28 and TRBJ1-6; 7 bases agree with TRBD1. V lost 10 bases and J lost 7; bases outside the gene matches: 10. The CDR3 is made up of 14 amino acids. Looked up from germline, CDR1 is MDHEN and CDR2 is SYDVKM. As DNA, the CDR3 is TGTGCCAACAGGGGTTTGGAGTTCAATTCACCCCTCCACTTT. Translation: CANRGLEFNSPLHF.

Ten or more counts support this clonotype. The chain carries TRBV7-9 and TRBJ1-5, with TRBD1 matching 7 bases. The CDR3 sequence is 17 residues long. V shed 5 bases, J shed 1 base, and the junction held 11 bases outside the gene matches. Germline CDR1 and CDR2: SEHNR and FQNEAQ (reference sequence). The CDR3 sequence is CASSAWDSLTSNQPQHF. The CDR3 nucleotides read TGTGCCAGCAGCGCTTGGGACAGCCTAACGAGCAATCAGCCCCAGCATTTT.

Only a few counts were recorded for this clonotype. The genes are TRBV27 and TRBJ1-6; D possibly corresponds to TRBD1 (5 bases). CDR1 is MNHEY, CDR2 SMNVEV, per germline (reference sequence). The ends were cut back, 5 bases at V and 7 bases at J, with 6 bases in the middle. The CDR3 length is 12 residues. CDR3 residues: CASSTGNSPLHF. As DNA, the CDR3 is TGTGCCAGCAGTACAGGAAATTCACCCCTCCACTTT.

This clonotype was picked up a small number of times. This chain connects TRBV20-1 to TRBJ1-2; D unresolved. The CDR3 has 9 residues. Looked up from germline, CDR1 is DFQATT and CDR2 is SNEGSKA (reference sequence). This chain's CDR3 is CRDLYGYTF. DNA for the CDR3: TGCAGGGACTTATATGGCTACACCTTC.

The rearrangement links TRBV7-9 to TRBJ2-6; D unclear. Germline V CDR1 and CDR2: SEHNR, FQNEAQ (reference sequence). The CDR3 consists of 14 residues. Trimming removed 5 bases from V and 6 bases from J, with 11 bases in between. CDR3 amino acids: CASSTTQVANVLTF. DNA for the CDR3: TGTGCCAGCAGCACCACACAAGTGGCCAACGTCCTGACTTTC.

This clonotype was seen repeatedly, ten times or more. The V call is TRBV7-6, the J call TRBJ2-7; 7 bases are a match to TRBD2. Trimming took 2 bases from V and 5 from J; bases not matched to a gene: 9. This CDR3 contains 15 residues. CDR1 is SGHVS, CDR2 FNYEAQ, per germline. CDR3 sequence: CASSLNPQLANEQYF. Written as DNA, the CDR3 is TGTGCCAGCAGCTTAAACCCCCAACTAGCGAACGAGCAGTACTTC.

The chain has TRBV24-1 and TRBJ2-1, with D maybe TRBD1 (6 bases). The CDR3 runs 16 residues. The germline V and J ends were trimmed by 6 bases and 4 bases, with 18 bases remaining between them. CDR1 and CDR2 (germline): KGHDR, SFDVKD. Here the CDR3 DNA reads TGTGCCACCAGTCATGGCAGGGGCCCTACTTACAATGAGCAGTTCTTC. Translating gives CATSHGRGPTYNEQFF.

Only a few counts were recorded for this clonotype. The CDR3 nucleotides are TGTGCCAGCAGTGACTCAGGTCCCGATACGCAGTATTTT. Amino acid sequence: CASSDSGPDTQYF. The V and J genes are TRBV6-4 and TRBJ2-3; D uncertain. Trimming took 0 bases from V and 6 from J, leaving 7 bases between them. The CDR3 has 13 amino acids. Germline CDR1 reads MRHNA; CDR2 reads SNTAGT.

The rearrangement joins TRBV5-5 to TRBJ2-3; D gene unclear. CDR1 is SGHKS and CDR2 is YYEKEE in the germline V gene (reference sequence). The CDR3 covers 14 residues. The germline V and J ends were trimmed by 4 bases and 1 base, with 10 bases remaining between them. This CDR3 is CASSNGWGTDTQYF. Here the CDR3 DNA reads TGTGCCAGCAGCAACGGGTGGGGCACAGATACGCAGTATTTT.

The table lists this clonotype with many counts. The V call is TRBV4-1, the J call TRBJ2-1; D tentatively reads TRBD1 or TRBD2 (5 bases each). Trimming cost V 5 bases and J 5 bases, with 16 bases left between them. Germline V gene lookup returns CDR1 MGHRA and CDR2 YSYEKL. The CDR3 has 15 residues. As DNA, the CDR3 is TGCGCCAGCAGCAGAGGGGTTAGAGGGGACAATGAGCAGTTCTTC. Translation: CASSRGVRGDNEQFF.

The J gene is TRBJ2-5, the V gene TRBV29-1; the D is unclear. The V end lost 7 bases, the J end lost 2 bases, and 14 bases lay between the germline ends. Germline V gene data show CDR1 as SQVTM and CDR2 as ANQGSEA. The CDR3 loop spans 13 amino acids. CDR3 protein: CSARRRTQETQYF. The CDR3 nucleotides are TGCAGCGCCCGGCGGCGTACACAAGAGACCCAGTACTTC.

The rearrangement joins TRBV6-1 to TRBJ2-5, with D possibly being TRBD1 (5 bases). In germline, CDR1 is MNHNS, CDR2 SASEGT. This CDR3 has 17 amino acids. V was shortened by 5 bases and J by 0 bases, with 19 bases between the two germline ends. CDR3 amino acids: CASSYNLSPTDQETQYF. The CDR3 DNA reads as TGTGCCAGCAGTTACAATCTAAGCCCGACAGACCAAGAGACCCAGTACTTC.

Turning to this clonotype: Just one base apart from a much larger clone, this may be a read error. The chain carries TRBV7-8 and TRBJ2-6; perhaps TRBD2 as D (5 bases). Germline CDR1 reads SGHVS; CDR2 reads FQNEAQ. The CDR3 sequence is 17 residues long. The DNA for the CDR3 is TGTGCCAGCAGCCACGCCGGGGAGCTCTCTGGGACCAACGTCCTGACTTTC. This codes for CASSHAGELSGTNVLTF.

Note on this clonotype: One base away lies a much larger clone, so this may be a sequencing read error. The chain is built from TRBV7-8 and TRBJ2-6, with D perhaps TRBD1 (6 bases). The CDR3 loop spans 19 amino acids. Deletions cut 1 base from V and 1 base from J, with 17 bases between. Germline assignment: CDR1 SGHVS and CDR2 FQNEAQ. CDR3 DNA: TGTGCCAGCAGCTTAGGTTCCAGGGGAAGGGGGTCTGGGGCCAACGTCCTGACTTTC. It codes for CASSLGSRGRGSGANVLTF.

The V and J genes are TRBV12-3 or TRBV12-4 and TRBJ2-3; TRBD2 matches 7 bases. The CDR3 spans 13 residues. V lost 5 bases and J lost 4; bases outside the gene matches: 3. CDR3 in DNA: TGTGCCAGCAGTGTAACTAGCGCAGATACGCAGTATTTT. Amino acid sequence: CASSVTSADTQYF.

This clonotype has a handful of counts. The chain carries TRBV6-2 or TRBV6-3 and TRBJ1-1, with D possibly being TRBD1 (6 bases). The CDR3 is made up of 14 amino acids. Germline V gene lookup returns CDR1 MNHEY and CDR2 SVGEGT. The germline V and J ends were trimmed by 0 bases and 6 bases, with 11 bases remaining between them. CDR3: CASSYSPPGAEAFF. CDR3 DNA: TGTGCCAGCAGTTACTCCCCCCCAGGGGCTGAAGCTTTCTTT.